These 19 T cell receptor beta chains originate from one sample sequenced in a study of blood T cells in healthy people across ages. For the second PCR, which ran for about 6 to 11 cycles, a sample-barcoded 5' primer and a J-beta primer mix were used. TCRdb fed the 5' RACE reads into MiXCR, producing one record per CDR3 protein. The sample lists about 1.5 million distinct CDR3 sequences; 42% were seen once. The sequencing input was blood. These receptors were collected from a woman under 30 in good health.

V is TRBV6-6 and J is TRBJ2-5; D is possibly TRBD2 (6 bases). Germline V gene data show CDR1 as MNHNY and CDR2 as SVGAGI (reference sequence). Deletions cut 4 bases from V and 8 bases from J, with 17 bases between. This CDR3 has 14 residues. CDR3 coding DNA: TGTGCCAGCAGTTGGAGGGAAAGTAAGAACACCCAGTACTTC. It codes for CASSWRESKNTQYF.

Comment on this clonotype: A much larger clone lies one base from this, so it may be a read error. The rearrangement joins TRBV7-2 to TRBJ2-1, with 14 bases identical to TRBD2. This CDR3 contains 15 residues. Germline-derived CDR1 and CDR2 are SGHTA and FQGNSA. In DNA, the CDR3 is TGTGCCAGCGGCTTATGGACTAGCGGGGGGAATGAGCAGTTCTTC. Translated: CASGLWTSGGNEQFF.

CDR3 DNA sequence: TGCAGCAAGCAGCGGGCGGGAGGTAATGGTGATACGCAGTATTTT. Amino acids: CSKQRAGGNGDTQYF. This chain joins TRBV20-1 and TRBJ2-3; 8 bases line up with TRBD2. Germline V CDR1 and CDR2: DFQATT, SNEGSKA (reference sequence). The CDR3 is made up of 15 amino acids.

This chain connects TRBV9 to TRBJ2-7; D possibly corresponds to TRBD2 (5 bases). The CDR3 consists of 14 residues. CDR1 is SGDLS and CDR2 is YYNGEE in the germline V gene. V was cut by 0 bases and J by 7 bases, with 14 bases left in between. The CDR3 reads CASSVVGELGEQYF. As DNA, the CDR3 is TGTGCCAGCAGCGTAGTGGGAGAACTGGGGGAGCAGTACTTC.

V is TRBV9 and J is TRBJ2-2; TRBD2 aligns across 12 bases. The length of the CDR3 is 17 residues. CDR1 SGDLS and CDR2 YYNGEE come from the germline V gene. V lost 0 bases and J lost 3; bases outside the gene matches: 3. The CDR3 spells CASSVGTSGVYTGELFF. The CDR3 DNA reads TGTGCCAGCAGCGTAGGGACTAGCGGGGTCTACACCGGGGAGCTGTTTTTT.

V gene TRBV4-3 combines with J gene TRBJ2-3; no firm D call. V lost 0 bases, J lost 5 bases, and 12 bases lay in between. Germline V gene sequence: CDR1 LGHNA, CDR2 YSLEER. The CDR3 is 15 residues long. DNA for the CDR3: TGCGCCAGCAGCCAAGAAGGGCTAGACCGAGATACGCAGTATTTT. Its translation: CASSQEGLDRDTQYF.

This clonotype was seen a few times. The chain employs TRBV11-2 and TRBJ2-7; D is unclear. Germline V gene lookup returns CDR1 SGHAT and CDR2 FQNNGV. The CDR3 extends over 14 amino acids. Trimming took off 4 bases at V and 1 base at J, with 11 bases between the two ends. For the CDR3, the DNA is TGTGCCAGCAGCTGGTATAGAGGATCCTACGAGCAGTACTTC. Amino acid sequence: CASSWYRGSYEQYF.

This clonotype was picked up a small number of times. The rearrangement uses TRBV18 and TRBJ2-6, with 7 bases lining up with TRBD1. J lost 1 base, V lost 3 bases, and 12 bases had no gene match. The CDR3 runs 19 residues. The V gene's germline CDR1 is KGHSH and CDR2 LQKENI. In DNA form, the CDR3 reads TGTGCCAGCTCACCTTTTCCCGGGACAGTTTCTTCTGGGGCCAACGTCCTGACTTTC. Translating gives CASSPFPGTVSSGANVLTF.

The CDR3 DNA is TGTGCCTGGAGCCACGGCTCCTACGAGCAGTACTTC. Amino acids: CAWSHGSYEQYF. The chain joins TRBV30 to TRBJ2-7; D gene ambiguous. Germline V lookup: CDR1 GTSNPN, CDR2 SVGIG (reference sequence). The length of the CDR3 is 12 residues. Trimming took 3 bases from V and 0 from J, leaving 6 bases between them.

V is TRBV5-1 and J is TRBJ2-2; no clear D gene. The CDR3 spans 12 residues. From germline, CDR1 is SGHRS and CDR2 YFSETQ. The germline V and J ends were trimmed by 1 base and 7 bases, with 5 bases remaining between them. The CDR3 DNA is TGCGCCAGCAGCTTGCAGGTCGGGGAGCTGTTTTTT. Its protein product is CASSLQVGELFF.

This clonotype was observed at least ten times. This rearrangement joins TRBV7-2 to TRBJ2-3; D unclear. The CDR3 is made up of 14 amino acids. Germline-derived CDR1 and CDR2 are SGHTA and FQGNSA. Trimming pared 6 bases from V and 0 bases from J, leaving 10 bases between. The CDR3 here is CASSSTVSTDTQYF. CDR3 bases: TGTGCCAGCAGTTCTACAGTCAGCACAGATACGCAGTATTTT.

This clonotype was seen a few times. The chain combines TRBV12-3 or TRBV12-4 with TRBJ2-2, with D perhaps matching TRBD2 (5 bases). This CDR3 comprises 19 residues. V was cut by 2 bases and J by 1 base, with 20 bases left in between. The CDR3 bases are TGTGCCAGCAGTTTAATCGGTCGAGGGCTGCGCCAGAACACCGGGGAGCTGTTTTTT. Translated, it gives CASSLIGRGLRQNTGELFF.

This clonotype was observed many times. This chain joins TRBV28 and TRBJ2-7; 7 bases are a match to TRBD2. The CDR3 is made up of 14 amino acids. With V trimmed by 5 bases and J by 3 bases, 7 bases remained unmatched. Germline assignment: CDR1 MDHEN and CDR2 SYDVKM. The CDR3 DNA is TGTGCCAGCAGTAGGCGGGAGTTCAACTACGAGCAGTACTTC. Protein product: CASSRREFNYEQYF.

The rearrangement joins TRBV20-1 to TRBJ2-4; 7 bases fit TRBD1. The better agreement between TRBJ2-7 and the DNA end casts doubt on the J call. This CDR3 is 16 amino acids long. Germline V gene data show CDR1 as DFQATT and CDR2 as SNEGSKA (reference sequence). CDR3 protein: CSARDHDRERFYEQYF. The CDR3 DNA follows: TGCAGTGCTAGAGATCACGACAGGGAAAGGTTCTACGAGCAGTACTTC.

The chain links TRBV29-1 to TRBJ2-1, with 10 bases lining up with TRBD1. Looked up from germline, CDR1 is SQVTM and CDR2 is ANQGSEA. The trim removed 7 bases at V and 7 bases at J, leaving 4 bases unmatched. The CDR3 covers 12 residues. This chain's CDR3 is CSARDRGNEQFF. CDR3 bases: TGCAGCGCCCGGGACAGGGGAAATGAGCAGTTCTTC.

In this sample, this clonotype turned up once. V usage is TRBV7-2 and J usage is TRBJ2-1; D is unclear. Germline assignment: CDR1 SGHTA and CDR2 FQGNSA. V gave up 2 bases and J gave up 2 bases, with 10 bases separating them. The CDR3 is 15 residues long. The CDR3 nucleotides are TGTGCCAGCAGCTTAAGTGTCGAGACCTACAATGAGCAGTTCTTC. It is translated as CASSLSVETYNEQFF.

There are a few counts of this clonotype. CDR3 amino acids: CASSLLSGSEQYF. The CDR3 DNA reads TGCGCCAGCAGCTTACTCTCAGGGAGTGAGCAGTACTTC. The chain has TRBV5-1 and TRBJ2-5, with D perhaps matching TRBD1 or TRBD2 (5 bases each). Between the trimmed V and J ends, which lost 2 bases and 11 bases, there was a span of 16 bases. CDR3 size: 13 residues. Germline CDR1 SGHRS, CDR2 YFSETQ.

This clonotype was counted between two and nine times. The rearrangement links TRBV2 to TRBJ2-4; D is possibly TRBD2 (5 bases). The V gene lost 7 bases and the J gene lost 0 bases, with 7 bases spanning the gap. This CDR3 has 13 residues. The V gene's germline CDR1 is SNHLY and CDR2 FYNNEI. Written as DNA, the CDR3 is TGTGCCAGCAACGGGGAAGCCAAAAACATTCAGTACTTC. It is translated as CASNGEAKNIQYF.

The gene calls are TRBV15 and TRBJ2-5; no definite D call. This CDR3 has 14 amino acids. Germline V gene lookup returns CDR1 LNHNV and CDR2 YYDKDF (reference sequence). V was trimmed by 0 bases and J by 4 bases, leaving 9 bases between them. CDR3 bases: TGTGCCACCAGCAGAGATCGGGTTCCAGAGACCCAGTACTTC. As protein: CATSRDRVPETQYF.